One T cell receptor beta chain is described in this entry. The clone's antigen remains unknown. No base quality values were provided; no much bigger clone lies one nucleotide off. The data are from a study of blood T cell repertoires in COVID-19 (TCRdb year 2020). Regarding the complete study: Samples from collaborators originated in the United States, Italy and Spain and spanned both the acute and convalescent phases of COVID-19. The material from the prospective study consisted of cDNA or gDNA derived from T cells, B-cell-depleted T cells, or PBMCs. Subjects who had been exposed to COVID-19, were actively infected with it, or had recovered from it provided the deeply sampled blood TCRbeta repertoires that made up the dataset. The repertoires were made available in a free public database intended to serve as a resource for research on the immune response to SARS-CoV-2. The samples were drawn from the first 160 participants of the ongoing ImmuneRACE study and from 1,254 subjects provided by 6 global collaborators. A de-identified subject ID, COVID-19 status, age in years and sex were almost always included in the sample metadata. Where HLA class I and class II types were available, the types were taken from metadata supplied by the sample provider, not from assay-based typing. What the work shows at the level of the full study, not this receptor alone: Clinical and demographic metadata were provided uncurated, with the amount varying by source and participant.

From the cysteine through the phenylalanine, the CDR3 covers 14 amino acids. The sequence is cut down to CDR3 DNA, 42 bases in frame from base 1. CDR1 and CDR2, per the germline V gene, are MGHRA and YSYEKL. V drops 1 base and J drops 4 bases, leaving 10 bases in between. Participants in the prospective study were aged about 18 to 95 years, lived in about two dozen United States geographic areas, and enrolled through a virtual design. To assign participants to cohorts, the prospective study relied on clinical history that participants themselves reported in a screening survey and a study questionnaire. Recovered participants in ImmuneRACE Cohort 3 were defined by two consecutive negative NP/OP PCR tests, clearance by a healthcare professional, or resolution of symptoms. Each participant in the prospective study had whole blood, serum and a nasopharyngeal or oropharyngeal swab collected by mobile phlebotomists. Additional blood draws and questionnaires over an approximately two-month period could optionally be provided by prospective study participants. Before DNA extraction, blood samples from the prospective study were shipped at room temperature or frozen.

TCRbeta CDR3 regions were amplified from genomic DNA by means of the immunoSEQ Assay, a bias-controlled multiplex PCR. The source study handled its data this way. The number of nucleated cells in each sample was estimated from the amplification of reference gene primers within the assay. To quantify the absolute abundance of each unique TCRbeta CDR3 rearrangement, sequence reads were collapsed and filtered. For each sample, productive Simpson clonality was calculated as the square root of Simpson's diversity index across productive rearrangements. What TCRdb holds here is the immuneACCESS table cut down to in-frame rearrangements. Part of the clones is not present; checked against another copy, under half of the missing clones reflect an unresolved V gene, and the others are unexplained. V, J and clone size were drawn from that table, and D and trimming were deduced from the DNA. The sample records roughly 330,000 clones, 80% to 90% of which are singletons. 5% of the sample belongs to the ten largest clones.

Sequenced material: PBMCs or T cells enriched from blood (not recorded which). The sequence was collected from a man aged 25-45 years who had recovered from COVID-19. The rearranged segments are TRBV4-1 and TRBJ1-2; possibly the D gene is TRBD1, per 5 matching bases. CDR3 sequence: CASSQVQGLYGYTF. The bases read TGCGCCAGCAGCCAAGTGCAGGGCCTCTATGGCTACACCTTC.